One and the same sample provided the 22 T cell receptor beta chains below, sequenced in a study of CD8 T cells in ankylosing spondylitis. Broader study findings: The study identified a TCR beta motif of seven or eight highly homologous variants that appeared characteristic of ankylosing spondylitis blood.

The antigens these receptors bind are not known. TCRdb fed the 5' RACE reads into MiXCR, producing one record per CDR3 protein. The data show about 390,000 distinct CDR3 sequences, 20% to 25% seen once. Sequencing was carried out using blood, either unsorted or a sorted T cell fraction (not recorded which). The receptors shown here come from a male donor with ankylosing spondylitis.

CDR3 region: CASSPRRAHTQYF. DNA of the CDR3: TGTGCCAGCAGCCCCCGGCGGGCTCATACGCAGTATTTT. The rearrangement uses TRBV5-8 and TRBJ2-3, with a weak D call TRBD2 (5 bases). The germline V gene has CDR1 SGHTS and CDR2 YDEGEE. V lost 4 bases, J lost 7 bases, and 13 bases lay in between. The CDR3 runs 13 residues. Filled out from reference TRBV5-8 and TRBJ2-3, the complete variable domain reads EAGVTQSPTHLIKTRGQQATLRCSPISGHTSVYWYQQALGLGLQFLLWYDEGEERNRGNFPPRFSGRQFPNYSSELNVNALELEDSALYLCASSPRRAHTQYFGPGTRLTVL.

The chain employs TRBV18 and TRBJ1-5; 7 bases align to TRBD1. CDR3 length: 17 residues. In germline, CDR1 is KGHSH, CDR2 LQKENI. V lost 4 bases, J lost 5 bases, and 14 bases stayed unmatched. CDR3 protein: CASSLLRRQGLDQPQHF. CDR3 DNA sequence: TGTGCCAGCTCACTACTAAGACGACAGGGTCTAGATCAGCCCCAGCATTTT.

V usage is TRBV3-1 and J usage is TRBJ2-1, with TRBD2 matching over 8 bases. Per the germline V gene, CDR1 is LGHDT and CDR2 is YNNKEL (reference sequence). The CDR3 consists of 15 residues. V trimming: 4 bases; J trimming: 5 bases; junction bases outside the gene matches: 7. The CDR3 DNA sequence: TGTGCCAGCAGCCTCGGACTAGCTTTAAACAATGAGCAGTTCTTC. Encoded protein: CASSLGLALNNEQFF.

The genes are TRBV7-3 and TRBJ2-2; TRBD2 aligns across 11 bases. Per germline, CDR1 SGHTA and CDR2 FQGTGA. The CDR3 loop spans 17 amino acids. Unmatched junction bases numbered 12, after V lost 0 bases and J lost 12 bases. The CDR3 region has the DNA TGTGCCAGCAGCTTAACGTCCGGGACTAGCGGACCGGGGAAGCTGTTTTTT. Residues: CASSLTSGTSGPGKLFF.

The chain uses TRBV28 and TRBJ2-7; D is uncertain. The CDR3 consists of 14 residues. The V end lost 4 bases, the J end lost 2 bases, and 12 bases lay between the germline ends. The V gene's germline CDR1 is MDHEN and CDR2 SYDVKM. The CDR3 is CASSSVPETYEQYF. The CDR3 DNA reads TGTGCCAGCAGTTCCGTGCCTGAAACCTACGAGCAGTACTTC.

Here the CDR3 reads CSAIAGPPYNEQFF. The CDR3 DNA reads as TGCAGTGCGATTGCGGGCCCCCCTTACAATGAGCAGTTCTTC. The V call is TRBV20-1, the J call TRBJ2-1; TRBD2 might be the D (5 bases). The CDR3 contains 14 residues. Germline CDR1 and CDR2: DFQATT and SNEGSKA (reference sequence). V shed 6 bases and J shed 4 bases, with 16 bases lying between them.

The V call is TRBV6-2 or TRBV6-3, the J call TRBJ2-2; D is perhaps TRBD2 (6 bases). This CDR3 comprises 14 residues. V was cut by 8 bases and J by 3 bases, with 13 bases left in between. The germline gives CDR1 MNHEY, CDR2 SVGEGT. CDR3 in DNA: TGTGCCAGCTTGGAGGGTCTTGACACCGGGGAGCTGTTTTTT. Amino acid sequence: CASLEGLDTGELFF.

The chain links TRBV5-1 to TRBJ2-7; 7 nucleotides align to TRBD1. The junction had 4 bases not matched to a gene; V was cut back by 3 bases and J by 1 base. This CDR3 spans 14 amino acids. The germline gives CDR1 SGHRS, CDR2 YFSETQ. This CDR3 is CASSSRGFSYEQYF. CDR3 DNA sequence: TGCGCCAGCAGCTCCAGGGGGTTTTCCTACGAGCAGTACTTC.

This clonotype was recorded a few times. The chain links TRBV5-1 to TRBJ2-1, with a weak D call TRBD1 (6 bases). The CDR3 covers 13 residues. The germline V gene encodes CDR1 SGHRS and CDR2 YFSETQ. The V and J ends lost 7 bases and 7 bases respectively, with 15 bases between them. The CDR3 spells CASEGDGDNEQFF. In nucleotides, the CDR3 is TGCGCCAGCGAGGGGGATGGCGATAATGAGCAGTTCTTC.

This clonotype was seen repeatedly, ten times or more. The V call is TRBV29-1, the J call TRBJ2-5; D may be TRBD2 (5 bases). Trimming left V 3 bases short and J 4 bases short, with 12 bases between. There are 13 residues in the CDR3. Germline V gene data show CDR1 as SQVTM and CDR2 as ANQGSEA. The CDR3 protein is CSVEGSPGETQYF. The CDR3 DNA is TGCAGCGTTGAGGGGAGTCCTGGAGAGACCCAGTACTTC. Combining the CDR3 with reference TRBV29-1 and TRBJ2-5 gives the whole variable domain SAVISQKPSRDICQRGTSLTIQCQVDSQVTMMFWYRQQPGQSLTLIATANQGSEATYESGFVIDKFPISRPNLTFSTLTVSNMSPEDSSIYLCSVEGSPGETQYFGPGTRLLVL.

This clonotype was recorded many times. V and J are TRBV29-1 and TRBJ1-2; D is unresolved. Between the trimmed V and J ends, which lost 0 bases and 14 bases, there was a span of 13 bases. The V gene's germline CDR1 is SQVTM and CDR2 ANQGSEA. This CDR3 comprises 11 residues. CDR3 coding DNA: TGCAGCGTTGAAGATTCAACATCAGCTACCTTC. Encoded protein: CSVEDSTSATF.

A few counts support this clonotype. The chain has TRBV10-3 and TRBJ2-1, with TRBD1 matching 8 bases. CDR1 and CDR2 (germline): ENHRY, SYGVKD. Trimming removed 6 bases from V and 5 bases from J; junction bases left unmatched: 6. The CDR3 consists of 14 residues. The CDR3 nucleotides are TGTGCCATCAGGACCGACAGGGGTAACAATGAGCAGTTCTTC. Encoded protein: CAIRTDRGNNEQFF.

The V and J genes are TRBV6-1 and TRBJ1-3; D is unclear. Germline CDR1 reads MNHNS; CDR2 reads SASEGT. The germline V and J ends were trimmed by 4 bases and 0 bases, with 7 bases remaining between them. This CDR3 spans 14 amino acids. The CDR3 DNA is TGTGCCAGCAGTGCGGTGAGCTCTGGAAACACCATATATTTT. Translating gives CASSAVSSGNTIYF.

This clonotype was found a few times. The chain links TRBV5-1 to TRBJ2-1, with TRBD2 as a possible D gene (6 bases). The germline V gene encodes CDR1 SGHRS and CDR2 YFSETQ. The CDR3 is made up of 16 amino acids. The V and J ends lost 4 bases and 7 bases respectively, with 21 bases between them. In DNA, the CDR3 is TGCGCCAGCAGCAAAAACTTAGCGGAACTGGGGAATGAGCAGTTCTTC. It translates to CASSKNLAELGNEQFF. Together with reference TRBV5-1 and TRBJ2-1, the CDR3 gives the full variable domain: KAGVTQTPRYLIKTRGQQVTLSCSPISGHRSVSWYQQTPGQGLQFLFEYFSETQRNKGNFPGRFSGRQFSNSRSEMNVSTLELGDSALYLCASSKNLAELGNEQFFGPGTRLTVL.

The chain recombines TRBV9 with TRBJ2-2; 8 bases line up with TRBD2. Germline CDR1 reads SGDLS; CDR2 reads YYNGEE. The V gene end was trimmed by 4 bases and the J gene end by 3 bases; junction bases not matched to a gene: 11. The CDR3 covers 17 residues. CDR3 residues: CASSSPRGRTYTGELFF. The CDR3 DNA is TGTGCCAGCAGCTCCCCCCGCGGGAGGACTTACACCGGGGAGCTGTTTTTT.

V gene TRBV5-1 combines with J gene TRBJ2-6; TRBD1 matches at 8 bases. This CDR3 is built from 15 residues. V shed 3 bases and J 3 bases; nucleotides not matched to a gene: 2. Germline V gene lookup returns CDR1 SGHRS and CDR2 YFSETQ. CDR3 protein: CASSSTGDGANVLTF. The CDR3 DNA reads TGCGCCAGCAGCTCGACAGGGGATGGGGCCAACGTCCTGACTTTC.

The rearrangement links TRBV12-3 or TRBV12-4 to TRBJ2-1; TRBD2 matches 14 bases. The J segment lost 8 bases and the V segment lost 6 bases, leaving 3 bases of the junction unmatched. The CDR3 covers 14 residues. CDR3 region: CASRGLAGVDEQFF. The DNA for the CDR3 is TGTGCCAGCAGGGGACTAGCGGGAGTTGATGAGCAGTTCTTC.

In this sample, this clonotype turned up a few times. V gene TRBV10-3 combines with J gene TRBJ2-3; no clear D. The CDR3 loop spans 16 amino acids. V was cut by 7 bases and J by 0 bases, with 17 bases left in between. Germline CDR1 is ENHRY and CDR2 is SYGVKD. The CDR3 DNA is TGTGCCATCAAACCCAACTCAGGAGCTAGCACAGATACGCAGTATTTT. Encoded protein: CAIKPNSGASTDTQYF.

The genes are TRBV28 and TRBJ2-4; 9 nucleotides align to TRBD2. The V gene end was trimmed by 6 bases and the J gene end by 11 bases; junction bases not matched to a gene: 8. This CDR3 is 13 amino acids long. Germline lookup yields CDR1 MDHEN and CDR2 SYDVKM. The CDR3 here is CASSQGLAPFQYF. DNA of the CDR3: TGTGCCAGCAGCCAAGGACTAGCGCCATTTCAGTACTTC.

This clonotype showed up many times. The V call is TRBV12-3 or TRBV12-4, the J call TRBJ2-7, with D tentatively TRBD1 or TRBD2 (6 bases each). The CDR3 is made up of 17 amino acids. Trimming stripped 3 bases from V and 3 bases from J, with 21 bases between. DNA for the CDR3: TGTGCCAGCAGTTTTTATCGGGGGCCTAGGCTGGTCTACGAGCAGTACTTC. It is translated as CASSFYRGPRLVYEQYF.

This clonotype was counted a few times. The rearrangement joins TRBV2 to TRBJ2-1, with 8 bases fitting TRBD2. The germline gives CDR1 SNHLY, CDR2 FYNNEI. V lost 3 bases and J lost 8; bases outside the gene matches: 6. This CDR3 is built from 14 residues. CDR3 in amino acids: CASSERTSSYEQFF. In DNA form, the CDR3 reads TGTGCCAGCAGTGAGAGGACTAGCTCCTATGAGCAGTTCTTC.

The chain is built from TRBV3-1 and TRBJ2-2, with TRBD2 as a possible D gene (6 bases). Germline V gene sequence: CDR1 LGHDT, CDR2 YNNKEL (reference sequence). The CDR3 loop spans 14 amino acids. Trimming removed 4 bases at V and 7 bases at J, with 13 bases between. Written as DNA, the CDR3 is TGTGCCAGCAGCCTTGGGACTGGCCGCGGGGAGCTGTTTTTT. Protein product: CASSLGTGRGELFF.